This T cell receptor (beta chain) was observed in a study of shared clonotypes between healthy human individuals. About this clone: At the DNA level, this CDR3 is encoded by other sequences in the same sample as well.

Approximately 27,000 T cell genomes, or about 0.3 ug DNA, went into replicate PCRs of unsorted PBMC. It was on ten immunoSEQ deep assay plates that unsorted PBMC DNA was sequenced. Clones were sequenced by immunoSEQ multiplex PCR, and TCRdb holds only the in-frame ones, with some missing. The data show hundreds of thousands of clones, around 81% seen once. Germline V lookup: CDR1 ENHRY, CDR2 SYGVKD. The V gene lost 5 bases and the J gene lost 8 bases, with 12 bases spanning the gap. The length of the CDR3 is 12 residues. This chain uses TRBV10-3 with TRBJ1-2; D gene unclear. The sample was PBMCs. The clonotype comes from a woman in her thirties or forties in good health. Some clones in this sample may be carry-over from other donors' samples. As DNA, the CDR3 is TGTGCCATCAGTAAGGATGTCCACGGCTACACCTTC. Translating gives CAISKDVHGYTF.